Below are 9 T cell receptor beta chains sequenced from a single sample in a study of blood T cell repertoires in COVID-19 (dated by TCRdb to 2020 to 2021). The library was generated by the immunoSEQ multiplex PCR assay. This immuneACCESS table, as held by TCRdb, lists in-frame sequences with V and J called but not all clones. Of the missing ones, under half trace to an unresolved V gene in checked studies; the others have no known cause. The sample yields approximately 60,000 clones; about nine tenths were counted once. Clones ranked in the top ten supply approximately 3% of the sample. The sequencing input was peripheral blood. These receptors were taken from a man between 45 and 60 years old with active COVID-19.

CDR3: CASSLGPAGGTGELFF. The CDR3 DNA reads as TGTGCCAGCAGCTTAGGACCAGCGGGAGGGACCGGGGAGCTGTTTTTT. The chain joins TRBV7-7 to TRBJ2-2; TRBD2 aligns across 10 bases. V shed 1 base, J shed 5 bases, and the junction held 4 bases outside the gene matches. Germline-derived CDR1 and CDR2 are SSHAT and FNYEAQ (reference sequence). This CDR3 is built from 16 residues. Complete variable domain (other parts from reference TRBV7-7 and TRBJ2-2): GAGVSQSPRYKVTKRGQDVTLRCDPISSHATLYWYQQALGQGPEFLTYFNYEAQPDKSGLPSDRFSAERPEGSISTLTIQRTEQRDSAMYRCASSLGPAGGTGELFFGEGSRLTVL.

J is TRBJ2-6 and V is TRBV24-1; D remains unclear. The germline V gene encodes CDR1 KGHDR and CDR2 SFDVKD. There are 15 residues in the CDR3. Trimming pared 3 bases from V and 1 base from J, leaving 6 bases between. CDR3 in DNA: TGTGCCACCAGTGATCACTATTCTGGGGCCAACGTCCTGACTTTC. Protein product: CATSDHYSGANVLTF.

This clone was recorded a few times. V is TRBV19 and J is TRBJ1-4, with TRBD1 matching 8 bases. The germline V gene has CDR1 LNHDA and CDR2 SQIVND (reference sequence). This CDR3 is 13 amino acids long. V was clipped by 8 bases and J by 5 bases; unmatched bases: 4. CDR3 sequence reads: CASSDRVNEKLFF. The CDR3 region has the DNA TGTGCCAGTTCGGACAGGGTAAATGAAAAACTGTTTTTT. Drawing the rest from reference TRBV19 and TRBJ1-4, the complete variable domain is DGGITQSPKYLFRKEGQNVTLSCEQNLNHDAMYWYRQDPGQGLRLIYYSQIVNDFQKGDIAEGYSVSREKKESFPLTVTSAQKNPTAFYLCASSDRVNEKLFFGSGTQLSVL.

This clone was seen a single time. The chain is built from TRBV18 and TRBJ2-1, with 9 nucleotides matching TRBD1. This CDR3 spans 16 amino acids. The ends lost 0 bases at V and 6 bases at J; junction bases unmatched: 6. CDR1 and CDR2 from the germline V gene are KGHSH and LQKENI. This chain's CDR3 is CASSPPGQGLGNEQFF. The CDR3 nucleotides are TGTGCCAGCTCACCACCGGGACAGGGATTGGGCAATGAGCAGTTCTTC.

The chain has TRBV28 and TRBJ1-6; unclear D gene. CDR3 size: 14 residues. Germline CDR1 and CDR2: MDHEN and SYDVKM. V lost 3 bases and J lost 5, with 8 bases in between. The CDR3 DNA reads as TGTGCCAGCAGTTTGCAGGCACATAATTCACCCCTCCACTTT. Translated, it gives CASSLQAHNSPLHF.

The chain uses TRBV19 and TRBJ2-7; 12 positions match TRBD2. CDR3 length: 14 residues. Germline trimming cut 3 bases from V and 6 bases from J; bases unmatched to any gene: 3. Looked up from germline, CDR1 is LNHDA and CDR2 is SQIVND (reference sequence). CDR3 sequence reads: CASSMLLAGGEQYF. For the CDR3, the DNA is TGTGCCAGTAGTATGCTACTAGCGGGGGGCGAGCAGTACTTC.

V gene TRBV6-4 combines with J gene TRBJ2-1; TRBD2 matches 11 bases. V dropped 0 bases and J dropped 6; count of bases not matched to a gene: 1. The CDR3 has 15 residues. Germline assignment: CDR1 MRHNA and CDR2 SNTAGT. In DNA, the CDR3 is TGTGCCAGCAGTGACTCTAGCGGGGGGGCCAATGAGCAGTTCTTC. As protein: CASSDSSGGANEQFF.

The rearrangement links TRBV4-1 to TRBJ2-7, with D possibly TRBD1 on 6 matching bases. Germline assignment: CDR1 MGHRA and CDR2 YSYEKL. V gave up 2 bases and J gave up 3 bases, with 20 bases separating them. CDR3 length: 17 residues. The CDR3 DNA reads TGCGCCAGCAGCCAACTTCCTCAGGGGACCCCTCGCTACGAGCAGTACTTC. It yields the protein CASSQLPQGTPRYEQYF.

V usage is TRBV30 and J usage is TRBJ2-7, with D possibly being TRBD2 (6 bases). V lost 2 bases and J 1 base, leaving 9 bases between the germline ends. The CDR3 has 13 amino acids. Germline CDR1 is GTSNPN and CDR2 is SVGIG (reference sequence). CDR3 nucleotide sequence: TGTGCCTGGAGTAGGGGACTTTCCTACGAGCAGTACTTC. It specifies CAWSRGLSYEQYF.